This T cell receptor beta chain emerged from a study of shared clonotypes between healthy human individuals. Measured with immunoSEQ multiplex PCR; TCRdb has only the in-frame clones, and not every one. The data hold roughly 300,000 clones, with around 86% observed a single time. With 3 bases clipped from V and 4 bases from J, the junction kept 6 bases outside the gene matches. This CDR3 region has 16 residues. CDR1 and CDR2 (germline): LGHNA, YSLEER. The clonotype originates from a man aged 18 to 30 in good health. Source material: memory CD8+ T cells sorted from blood. Described subset: CD45RO+ cells pooled with CCR7-negative TemRA cells. V and J are TRBV4-3 and TRBJ2-3; 11 bases match TRBD2. This chain's CDR3 is CASSQVEGLAADTQYF. CDR3 bases: TGCGCCAGCAGCCAGGTAGAGGGACTAGCGGCAGATACGCAGTATTTT.